Each of the 28 T cell receptor beta chains below was sequenced from the same sample in a study of shared clonotypes between healthy human individuals. Naive CD8 cells comprised CD45RO-negative, CCR7-positively selected cells, excluding terminally differentiated effector memory CD45RA+ cells. The assay was immunoSEQ multiplex PCR, and TCRdb's table has in-frame clones only and misses some. The sample carries about 590,000 clones, 95% recorded once. The sequencing input was naive CD8+ T cells sorted from blood. Every receptor here comes from a woman aged 25-40 years in good health.

V gene TRBV6-6 combines with J gene TRBJ2-1, with 7 bases that match TRBD1. The CDR3 is 14 residues long. V trimming: 10 bases; J trimming: 0 bases; junction bases outside the gene matches: 6. Germline V lookup: CDR1 MNHNY, CDR2 SVGAGI (reference sequence). In DNA form, the CDR3 reads TGTGCCACAGGGGGATCGAGCTCCTACAATGAGCAGTTCTTC. It codes for CATGGSSSYNEQFF.

The chain's CDR3 is CASSPRSAGGGNEQFF. The CDR3 region has the DNA TGTGCCAGCAGCCCGAGGTCAGCGGGAGGAGGAAATGAGCAGTTCTTC. J is TRBJ2-1 and V is TRBV7-9, with 9 bases fitting TRBD2. The junction had 12 bases not matched to a gene; V was cut back by 5 bases and J by 7 bases. Germline values: CDR1 SEHNR, CDR2 FQNEAQ (reference sequence). The length of the CDR3 is 16 residues. Complete variable domain (other parts from reference TRBV7-9 and TRBJ2-1): DTGVSQNPRHKITKRGQNVTFRCDPISEHNRLYWYRQTLGQGPEFLTYFQNEAQLEKSRLLSDRFSAERPKGSFSTLEIQRTEQGDSAMYLCASSPRSAGGGNEQFFGPGTRLTVL.

V usage is TRBV13 and J usage is TRBJ2-5; D unclear. The J call may be mistaken, given a closer DNA end match to TRBJ2-7. The CDR3 has 11 amino acids. CDR1 PRHDT and CDR2 FYEKMQ come from the germline V gene (reference sequence). The CDR3 loop reads CASSLEGEQYF. The CDR3 DNA follows: TGTGCCAGCAGCTTAGAGGGCGAGCAGTACTTC.

The CDR3 coding sequence is TGTGCCAGCAGTCCCCGGACAGGGCAAAGCTATGGCTACACCTTC. It codes for CASSPRTGQSYGYTF. The chain links TRBV27 to TRBJ1-2; 8 bases match TRBD1. Per the germline V gene, CDR1 is MNHEY and CDR2 is SMNVEV (reference sequence). Trimming took 5 bases from V and 4 from J; bases not matched to a gene: 9. The CDR3 is 15 amino acids.

The V gene is TRBV30, the J gene TRBJ2-7; D remains ambiguous. This CDR3 has 11 amino acids. V was pared by 0 bases and J by 1 base, with 1 base between. Per the germline V gene, CDR1 is GTSNPN and CDR2 is SVGIG (reference sequence). CDR3 sequence: CAWSVSYEQYF. The CDR3 DNA sequence: TGTGCCTGGAGTGTATCCTACGAGCAGTACTTC.

The chain recombines TRBV4-1 with TRBJ2-1, with 9 nucleotides matching TRBD2. The germline gives CDR1 MGHRA, CDR2 YSYEKL. The CDR3 runs to 16 residues. The V segment lost 0 bases and the J segment 5 bases; nucleotides outside the gene matches: 5. The CDR3 loop is CASSQDSWTSDNEQFF. As DNA, the CDR3 is TGCGCCAGCAGCCAAGATTCCTGGACTAGCGACAATGAGCAGTTCTTC.

The chain links TRBV28 to TRBJ1-5; no definite D call. Per the germline V gene, CDR1 is MDHEN and CDR2 is SYDVKM. CDR3 length: 14 residues. V lost 6 bases and J lost 1, with 10 bases in between. CDR3 sequence reads: CASSPDTSNQPQHF. For the CDR3, the DNA is TGTGCCAGCAGCCCCGACACGAGCAATCAGCCCCAGCATTTT.

As to this clone: Within the sample, other DNA sequences also encode this same CDR3. The genes are TRBV11-2 and TRBJ2-7; 7 bases line up with TRBD1. The J segment lost 3 bases and the V segment lost 5 bases, leaving 4 bases of the junction unmatched. Germline CDR1 SGHAT, CDR2 FQNNGV. This CDR3 is built from 13 residues. The CDR3 nucleotides are TGTGCCAGCAGCCTGACAGGGTTCTACGAGCAGTACTTC. As protein: CASSLTGFYEQYF.

The chain links TRBV5-1 to TRBJ2-7; 9 bases align to TRBD1. The CDR3 extends over 15 amino acids. CDR1 and CDR2 from the germline V gene are SGHRS and YFSETQ. V shed 3 bases and J 4 bases; nucleotides not matched to a gene: 8. The chain's CDR3 is CASSSTGTGWYEQYF. The CDR3 DNA reads TGCGCCAGCAGCTCGACTGGGACAGGGTGGTACGAGCAGTACTTC.

The rearrangement links TRBV2 to TRBJ2-7, with 8 nucleotides matching TRBD2. CDR1 is SNHLY, CDR2 FYNNEI, per germline. The CDR3 extends over 16 amino acids. With V trimmed by 2 bases and J by 3 bases, 9 bases remained unmatched. DNA for the CDR3: TGTGCCAGCAGTGAATCCGAGGGGACTAGTTACTACGAGCAGTACTTC. It specifies CASSESEGTSYYEQYF.

This chain uses TRBV13 with TRBJ2-4, with 7 bases lining up with TRBD1. The CDR3 runs to 16 residues. V lost 2 bases to trimming and J lost 5 bases; unmatched junction nucleotides: 9. CDR1 PRHDT and CDR2 FYEKMQ come from the germline V gene (reference sequence). The CDR3 coding sequence is TGTGCCAGCAGCTTAAGTGAGGGGGCGAGAGAAAACATTCAGTACTTC. This gives the protein CASSLSEGARENIQYF.

This clone was detected once. V gene TRBV5-1 combines with J gene TRBJ2-5, with D tentatively TRBD1 or TRBD2 (6 bases each). This CDR3 is built from 13 residues. Looked up from germline, CDR1 is SGHRS and CDR2 is YFSETQ. V lost 4 bases and J lost 5, with 12 bases in between. The CDR3 protein is CASSTGTGETQYF. The CDR3 bases are TGCGCCAGCAGCACAGGGACTGGGGAGACCCAGTACTTC.

The genes are TRBV5-6 and TRBJ1-5, with D tentatively TRBD1 (5 bases). The CDR3 consists of 14 residues. The V end lost 4 bases, the J end lost 4 bases, and 12 bases lay between the germline ends. CDR1 and CDR2 from the germline V gene are SGHDT and YYEEEE. CDR3 nucleotides: TGTGCCAGCAGCGCGGGACGGCTGAATCAGCCCCAGCATTTT. This codes for CASSAGRLNQPQHF.

The genes are TRBV27 and TRBJ1-1; TRBD1 aligns across 8 bases. Germline CDR1 is MNHEY and CDR2 is SMNVEV (reference sequence). The CDR3 has 15 residues. The junction had 9 bases not matched to a gene; V was cut back by 7 bases and J by 2 bases. The DNA for the CDR3 is TGTGCCAGCAACCCCGGACAGGGAGGAAACACTGAAGCTTTCTTT. It is translated as CASNPGQGGNTEAFF.

J is TRBJ2-1 and V is TRBV27; D is perhaps TRBD1 (5 bases). This CDR3 has 13 amino acids. Germline loops: CDR1 MNHEY, CDR2 SMNVEV (reference sequence). The V end lost 7 bases, the J end lost 3 bases, and 10 bases lay between the germline ends. The DNA for the CDR3 is TGTGCCAGCAAAAAGCAGGGCTACAATGAGCAGTTCTTC. Its translation is CASKKQGYNEQFF.

Note on this clone: The junction differs from germline at one of its ends, possibly a read error. The chain recombines TRBV6-5 with TRBJ2-3; unclear D gene. The germline V gene encodes CDR1 MNHEY and CDR2 SVGAGI. This CDR3 comprises 13 residues. CDR3 nucleotide sequence: TGTGCCAGCAGTTACGGCTTGGGTCTAGGCTTGTTGTTT. Amino acid sequence: CASSYGLGLGLLF.

The rearrangement joins TRBV28 to TRBJ1-2; possibly TRBD1 for D (5 bases). The CDR3 length is 16 residues. The V and J ends lost 2 bases and 0 bases respectively, with 13 bases between them. CDR1 and CDR2 from the germline V gene are MDHEN and SYDVKM. CDR3 in DNA: TGTGCCAGCAGTTTAACTGGGACTCGTACTAACTATGGCTACACCTTC. Translated: CASSLTGTRTNYGYTF.

The chain joins TRBV4-1 to TRBJ1-5, with D uncertain. Germline V gives CDR1 MGHRA, CDR2 YSYEKL. The CDR3 extends over 15 amino acids. V shed 1 base and J shed 1 base, with 8 bases lying between them. CDR3 region: CASSQVLFSNQPQHF. The CDR3 DNA is TGCGCCAGCAGCCAAGTCCTCTTCAGCAATCAGCCCCAGCATTTT.

This clone appeared a single time. A read error may account for a junction end that differs from germline. The chain uses TRBV25-1 and TRBJ2-3, with D tentatively TRBD1 (5 bases). Germline V lookup: CDR1 MGHDK, CDR2 SYGVNS. The CDR3 is made up of 15 amino acids. The CDR3 reads CASRLSGIGTGTQYF. The CDR3 DNA is TGTGCCAGCAGGTTATCTGGGATTGGAACAGGTACGCAGTATTTT.

V is TRBV7-8 and J is TRBJ2-4; D is possibly TRBD2 (7 bases). The CDR3 is made up of 16 amino acids. V lost 1 base to trimming and J lost 3 bases, with 13 bases between them. Germline CDR1 SGHVS, CDR2 FQNEAQ. The CDR3 DNA sequence: TGTGCCAGCAGCTTAGTCTTGGGAGGGGGCAAAAACATTCAGTACTTC. This codes for CASSLVLGGGKNIQYF.

To note about this clone: Distinct nucleotide sequences in the sample also encode this CDR3. The chain couples TRBV28 to TRBJ1-3, with D perhaps matching TRBD1 (6 bases). Germline V gene lookup returns CDR1 MDHEN and CDR2 SYDVKM. V dropped 6 bases and J dropped 0 bases, with 6 bases sitting between them. This CDR3 has 13 residues. The CDR3 DNA reads as TGTGCCAGCAGGGACAGCTCTGGAAACACCATATATTTT. Protein product: CASRDSSGNTIYF.

The chain employs TRBV28 and TRBJ2-4, with TRBD2 matching 11 bases. V gave up 6 bases and J gave up 6 bases; unmatched junction bases: 4. This CDR3 has 14 amino acids. Germline-derived CDR1 and CDR2 are MDHEN and SYDVKM. CDR3 DNA sequence: TGTGCCAGCAGACCTCTAGCGGGAGGAAACATTCAGTACTTC. Protein product: CASRPLAGGNIQYF.

The chain is built from TRBV5-4 and TRBJ2-5, with D unclear. Looked up from germline, CDR1 is SGHNT and CDR2 is YYREEE (reference sequence). The V end was cut by 1 base, the J end by 2 bases, with 9 bases between. The CDR3 spans 14 residues. The CDR3 spells CASSLFSEQETQYF. CDR3 sequence (DNA): TGTGCCAGCAGCTTGTTTTCAGAACAAGAGACCCAGTACTTC.

The chain joins TRBV19 to TRBJ2-7; 11 nucleotides match TRBD1. J lost 5 bases, V lost 4 bases, and 1 base had no gene match. The CDR3 consists of 13 residues. Germline lookup yields CDR1 LNHDA and CDR2 SQIVND (reference sequence). The chain's CDR3 is CASSRDRGDEQYF. CDR3 nucleotides: TGTGCCAGTAGTAGGGACAGGGGGGACGAGCAGTACTTC.

V and J are TRBV5-4 and TRBJ2-1, with 10 nucleotides matching TRBD2. The ends lost 4 bases at V and 0 bases at J; junction bases unmatched: 4. Germline-derived CDR1 and CDR2 are SGHNT and YYREEE (reference sequence). The length of the CDR3 is 16 residues. The DNA for the CDR3 is TGTGCCAGCAGCCCATCTAGCGGGAGCTCCTACAATGAGCAGTTCTTC. This translates into CASSPSSGSSYNEQFF.

This sequence joins TRBV27 and TRBJ1-1; the match to TRBD1 covers 7 bases. The CDR3 totals 14 residues. V shed 4 bases, J shed 6 bases, and the junction held 8 bases outside the gene matches. In germline, CDR1 is MNHEY, CDR2 SMNVEV (reference sequence). The CDR3 reads CASSYQGGFAEAFF. Written as DNA, the CDR3 is TGTGCCAGCAGTTACCAGGGGGGCTTCGCTGAAGCTTTCTTT.

The rearrangement links TRBV9 to TRBJ1-1, with 8 nucleotides matching TRBD1. V gave up 4 bases and J gave up 7 bases; unmatched junction bases: 3. Per germline, CDR1 SGDLS and CDR2 YYNGEE. The CDR3 contains 12 residues. The chain's CDR3 is CASSSGTGEAFF. The CDR3 DNA reads as TGTGCCAGCAGCTCAGGGACAGGTGAAGCTTTCTTT.

The CDR3 spells CSVRHRTEAFF. The CDR3 DNA reads as TGCAGCGTTAGACATCGGACTGAAGCTTTCTTT. This chain links TRBV29-1 with TRBJ1-1, with D unresolved. Germline V gives CDR1 SQVTM, CDR2 ANQGSEA. V dropped 5 bases and J dropped 5 bases, with 9 bases sitting between them. There are 11 residues in the CDR3.